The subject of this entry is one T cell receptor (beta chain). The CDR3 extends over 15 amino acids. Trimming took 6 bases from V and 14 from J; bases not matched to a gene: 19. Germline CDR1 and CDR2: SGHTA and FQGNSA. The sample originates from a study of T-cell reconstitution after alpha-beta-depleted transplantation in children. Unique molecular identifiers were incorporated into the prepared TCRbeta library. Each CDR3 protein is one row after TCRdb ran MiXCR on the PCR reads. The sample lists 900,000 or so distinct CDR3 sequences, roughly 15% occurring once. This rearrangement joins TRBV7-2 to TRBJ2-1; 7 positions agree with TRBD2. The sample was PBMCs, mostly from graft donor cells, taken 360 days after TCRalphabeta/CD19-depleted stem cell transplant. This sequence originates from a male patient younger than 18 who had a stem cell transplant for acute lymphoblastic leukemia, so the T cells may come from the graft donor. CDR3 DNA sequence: TGTGCCAGCAGTCCAGCCGGGACGCCTAGCGGTAGTAAGTTCTTC. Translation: CASSPAGTPSGSKFF.